This T cell receptor (beta chain) comes out of a study of CD8+ T cells in alopecia areata. Note on this clone: The antigen is unknown.

Extraction and reverse transcription of RNA yielded cDNA as the sequencing template. Data came from immunoSEQ multiplex PCR; TCRdb stores just in-frame clones and leaves some out. The sample contains 110,000 to 150,000 clones, approximately 50% of which appear only once. Study-wide findings and caveats: Alopecia totalis/universalis scalp especially showed more expanded CD8+ clones than normal scalp. Sequence data from scalp samples additionally include resident alphabeta T cells of normal skin.

Trimming shortened V by 6 bases and J by 0 bases, and 17 bases separated the two germline ends. The CDR3 is made up of 16 amino acids. Germline lookup yields CDR1 MNHEY and CDR2 SMNVEV (reference sequence). The chain is built from TRBV27 and TRBJ2-5; tentative D call: TRBD2 (5 bases). The receptor was derived from a human donor with alopecia areata. The starting material was CD4+ T cells sorted from blood, obtained at week 0. As DNA, the CDR3 is TGTGCCAGCAGAGGCATAGCGAGGGCAGACCAAGAGACCCAGTACTTC. It is translated as CASRGIARADQETQYF.